Each of the 8 T cell receptor beta chains below was sequenced from the same sample in a study of CD8 T cells in ankylosing spondylitis (dated by TCRdb to the late 2010s). Library method: 5' RACE. Sequenced using an Illumina HiSeq 2500. TCRdb trimmed the raw reads at Q25, called clones with MiXCR and kept productive beta chains. Rows with one shared CDR3 protein collapse into an entry with the most common genes and DNA. The sample table lists about 170,000 distinct CDR3 sequences, 15% to 20% of them with a count of one. The biggest ten clones account for over 7% of the sample. The sample was blood, either unsorted or a sorted T cell fraction (not recorded which). The receptors were sampled from a male donor with ankylosing spondylitis or in good health (not recorded which).

This clonotype was counted at least ten times. The CDR3 spells CASSPGTDYGYTF. CDR3 coding DNA: TGTGCCAGCAGCCCCGGGACTGACTATGGCTACACCTTC. The chain uses TRBV16 and TRBJ1-2, with TRBD1 as a possible D gene (5 bases). CDR1 KGHSY and CDR2 FQNENV come from the germline V gene. The CDR3 has 13 amino acids. V lost 4 bases, J lost 3 bases, and 9 bases lay in between.

The V gene is TRBV12-3 or TRBV12-4, the J gene TRBJ2-2; weak D call: TRBD2 (6 bases). Trimming took 6 bases from V and 1 from J, leaving 12 bases between them. The length of the CDR3 is 15 residues. The CDR3 DNA reads TGTGCCAGCAGCCCGGGACTTTGGAACACCGGGGAGCTGTTTTTT. This codes for CASSPGLWNTGELFF.

This chain links TRBV12-3 or TRBV12-4 with TRBJ2-2; 10 bases are a match to TRBD2. This CDR3 has 15 amino acids. J gave up 6 bases and V 6 bases, and 7 bases lay outside the gene matches. DNA for the CDR3: TGTGCCAGCAGGCTCCAACTAGCGGGACCCGGGGAGCTGTTTTTT. Translated, it gives CASRLQLAGPGELFF.

CDR3 DNA sequence: TGTGCCAGTCTTGGGACTAGCGGGACCTTTAGACCGGGGATCCAGTACTTC. Translating gives CASLGTSGTFRPGIQYF. The gene calls are TRBV6-1 and TRBJ2-5, with TRBD2 matching 13 bases. V lost 9 bases and J lost 10; bases outside the gene matches: 20. Germline CDR1 is MNHNS and CDR2 is SASEGT. The CDR3 is 17 amino acids.

Many counts were recorded for this clonotype. V usage is TRBV28 and J usage is TRBJ1-5, with D uncertain. Germline V gives CDR1 MDHEN, CDR2 SYDVKM. The V and J ends lost 3 bases and 6 bases respectively, with 6 bases between them. This CDR3 region has 12 residues. The CDR3 sequence is CASSFSTQPQHF. CDR3 nucleotide sequence: TGTGCCAGCAGTTTTTCGACTCAGCCCCAGCATTTT.

This clonotype was detected many times. V gene TRBV5-1 combines with J gene TRBJ1-2; D ambiguous. The CDR3 contains 15 residues. Germline V CDR1 and CDR2: SGHRS, YFSETQ. V was shortened by 0 bases and J by 7 bases, with 16 bases between the two germline ends. The CDR3 nucleotides are TGCGCCAGCAGCTTGGTCGTGGGAGGATCTAGTGGCTACACCTTC. Translation: CASSLVVGGSSGYTF.

This clonotype came up a few times. This chain links TRBV10-3 with TRBJ1-1, with 8 bases matching TRBD1. The V gene's germline CDR1 is ENHRY and CDR2 SYGVKD. This CDR3 contains 13 residues. The trim removed 6 bases at V and 6 bases at J, leaving 6 bases unmatched. This chain's CDR3 is CAISDRGDAEAFF. CDR3 sequence (DNA): TGTGCCATCAGCGACAGGGGTGATGCTGAAGCTTTCTTT.

This clonotype appeared a few times. The CDR3 DNA reads TGTGCCAGCAGCCAAGGGCTGCCTGAGCAGTTCTTC. It is translated as CASSQGLPEQFF. This sequence joins TRBV3-1 and TRBJ2-1, with D unclear. Germline V lookup: CDR1 LGHDT, CDR2 YNNKEL (reference sequence). CDR3 size: 12 residues. The V end was cut by 1 base, the J end by 9 bases, with 7 bases between.